This TCR beta chain comes out of a study of OX40 agonist ivuxolimab in advanced cancers. Overall study: Ivuxolimab, an antibody that agonizes OX40 (CD134), was administered to the patients. Among those enrolled, mean age was roughly 62 years (range roughly 20 to 79) and about 81% were male.

Study-wide findings and caveats: In CD8+ T cells, expanded clones were on average more numerous than in CD4+.

The method was immunoSEQ multiplex PCR; TCRdb's version includes in-frame clones alone and lacks a portion of them. The sample shows 60,000 to 90,000 clones, about four fifths of them seen only once. Trimming stripped 6 bases from V and 7 bases from J, with 21 bases between. CDR1 and CDR2 (germline): MNHEY, SVGAGI. CDR3 length: 15 residues. This clone has only one observation. The antigen remains unidentified. The sequence came from an adult with an advanced solid tumor such as melanoma, head and neck, liver or kidney cancer. Sequencing was performed on CD4+ or CD8+ T cells sorted from blood, taken in a trial of the OX40 agonist ivuxolimab. The chain links TRBV6-5 to TRBJ2-5; either TRBD1 or TRBD2 may fit D (6 bases each). The CDR3 nucleotides are TGTGCCAGCAGCGACCTTTCGGGGGCGCAGGGGACCCAGTACTTC. It codes for CASSDLSGAQGTQYF.